The clone carrying this TCR beta chain came up a few times. Its antigen is not identified. The sample is drawn from a study of T-cell memory formation after mild COVID-19. Study at large: For the most part, TCR clusters were specific to one donor. Study observations and caveats: Shrinking CD4+ clones were chiefly CM and EM; CD8+ ones were chiefly EMRA.

Via MiXCR, TCRdb re-called the 5' RACE reads, giving one row per CDR3 protein. Here the sample spans around 210,000 distinct CDR3 sequences, around 9.1% being singletons. This CDR3 is built from 13 residues. Germline CDR1 and CDR2: SGHTA and FQGNSA. V shed 5 bases and J shed 11 bases, with 16 bases lying between them. The source of this sequence is a man between 18 and 35 years old who had mild COVID-19 (a few samples of this study predate the infection). Cell type and time point are not known. The rearrangement uses TRBV7-2 and TRBJ1-5; D possibly corresponds to TRBD1 (6 bases). The sample was PBMCs or a T cell subset sorted from them (not recorded which). This chain's CDR3 is CASSNRVSGTQHF. The DNA for the CDR3 is TGTGCCAGCAGCAACAGGGTTTCGGGGACCCAGCATTTT.